This T cell receptor (beta chain) was observed in a study of shared clonotypes between healthy human individuals. Healthy and HIV-negative, the adult donors had no recent acute infections or vaccinations. The V gene lost 1 base and the J gene lost 6 bases, with 9 bases spanning the gap. CDR1 and CDR2 (germline): SGHNT, YENEEA. The CDR3 is 13 residues long. Assay used: immunoSEQ multiplex PCR; TCRdb lists only in-frame clones, some missing. The data hold 2 million to 3 million clones, with 93% observed a single time. Sequenced: naive CD4+ T cells from PBMCs. Sample subset: CD45RA+ positively selected. The receptor comes from a man in his late teens or twenties in good health. Some clones in this sample may be carry-over from other donors' samples. This chain joins TRBV11-3 and TRBJ1-1; D is ambiguous. This CDR3 is CASSLVSGAEAFF. CDR3 bases: TGTGCCAGCAGCTTAGTTTCCGGGGCTGAAGCTTTCTTT.